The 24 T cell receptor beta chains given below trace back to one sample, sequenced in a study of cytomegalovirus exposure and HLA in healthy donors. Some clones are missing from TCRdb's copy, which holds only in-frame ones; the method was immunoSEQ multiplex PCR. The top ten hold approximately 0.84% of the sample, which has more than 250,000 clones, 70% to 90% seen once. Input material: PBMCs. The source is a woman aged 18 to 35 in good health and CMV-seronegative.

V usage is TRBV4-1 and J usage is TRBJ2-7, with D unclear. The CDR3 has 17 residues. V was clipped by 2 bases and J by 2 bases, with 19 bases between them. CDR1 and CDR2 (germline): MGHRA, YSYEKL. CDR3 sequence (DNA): TGCGCCAGCAGCCAACACCGCGACGGAACGACACCCTACGAGCAGTACTTC. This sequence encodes CASSQHRDGTTPYEQYF.

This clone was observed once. CDR3 amino acids: CASSLNAGVRSDTQYF. The CDR3 DNA is TGTGCCAGCAGCTTAAACGCGGGAGTGCGGTCAGATACGCAGTATTTT. The chain joins TRBV7-6 to TRBJ2-3; 7 positions match TRBD2. CDR3 length: 16 amino acids. The germline V gene has CDR1 SGHVS and CDR2 FNYEAQ. J gave up 4 bases and V 2 bases, and 9 bases lay outside the gene matches.

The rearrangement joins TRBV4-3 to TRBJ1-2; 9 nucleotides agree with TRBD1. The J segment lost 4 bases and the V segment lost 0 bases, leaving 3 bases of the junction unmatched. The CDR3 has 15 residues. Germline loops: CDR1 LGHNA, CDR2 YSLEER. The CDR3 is CASSQDTGGRYGYTF. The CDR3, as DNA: TGCGCCAGCAGCCAAGACACAGGGGGCCGCTATGGCTACACCTTC.

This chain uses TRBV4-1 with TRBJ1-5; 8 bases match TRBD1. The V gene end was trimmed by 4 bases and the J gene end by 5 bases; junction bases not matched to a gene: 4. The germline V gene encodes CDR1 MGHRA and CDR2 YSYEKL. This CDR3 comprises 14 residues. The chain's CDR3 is CASSRGQGDQPQHF. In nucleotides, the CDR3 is TGCGCCAGCAGCCGAGGACAGGGTGATCAGCCCCAGCATTTT.

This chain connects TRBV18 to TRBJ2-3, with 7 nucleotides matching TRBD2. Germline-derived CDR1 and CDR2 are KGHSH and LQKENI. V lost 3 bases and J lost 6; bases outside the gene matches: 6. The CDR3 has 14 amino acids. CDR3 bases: TGTGCCAGCTCACCGATGCGGGAGTGGGATACGCAGTATTTT. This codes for CASSPMREWDTQYF.

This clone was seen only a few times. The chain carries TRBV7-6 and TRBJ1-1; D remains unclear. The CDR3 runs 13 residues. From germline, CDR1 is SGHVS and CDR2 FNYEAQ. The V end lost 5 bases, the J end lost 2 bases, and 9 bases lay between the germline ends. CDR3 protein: CASSLFINTEAFF. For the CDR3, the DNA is TGTGCCAGCAGCCTATTCATCAACACTGAAGCTTTCTTT.

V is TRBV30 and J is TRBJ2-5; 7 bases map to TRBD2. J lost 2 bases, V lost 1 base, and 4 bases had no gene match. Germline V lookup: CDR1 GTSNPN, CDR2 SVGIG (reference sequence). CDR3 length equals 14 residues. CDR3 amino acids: CAWSAMGGQETQYF. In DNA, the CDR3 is TGTGCCTGGAGTGCGATGGGAGGGCAAGAGACCCAGTACTTC. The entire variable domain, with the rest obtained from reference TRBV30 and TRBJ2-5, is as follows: SQTIHQWPATLVQPVGSPLSLECTVEGTSNPNLYWYRQAAGRGLQLLFYSVGIGQISSEVPQNLSASRPQDRQFILSSKKLLLSDSGFYLCAWSAMGGQETQYFGPGTRLLVL.

The CDR3 DNA follows: TGTGCCAGCAGACATGGACAGTTCCGGAACATTCAGTACTTC. Protein product: CASRHGQFRNIQYF. The chain combines TRBV5-6 with TRBJ2-4, with TRBD1 as a possible D gene (6 bases). Germline CDR1 is SGHDT and CDR2 is YYEEEE. V lost 5 bases, J lost 7 bases, and 16 bases lay in between. The CDR3 is made up of 14 amino acids.

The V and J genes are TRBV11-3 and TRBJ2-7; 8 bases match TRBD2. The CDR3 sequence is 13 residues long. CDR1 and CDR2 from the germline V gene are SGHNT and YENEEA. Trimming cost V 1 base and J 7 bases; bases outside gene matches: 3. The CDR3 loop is CASSLAGGREQYF. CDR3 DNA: TGTGCCAGCAGCTTAGCGGGGGGGAGGGAGCAGTACTTC.

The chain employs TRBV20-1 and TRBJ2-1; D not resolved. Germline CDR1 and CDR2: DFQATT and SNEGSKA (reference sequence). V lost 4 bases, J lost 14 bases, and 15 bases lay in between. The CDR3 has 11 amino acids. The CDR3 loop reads CSATQPLDEFF. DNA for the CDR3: TGCAGTGCTACCCAGCCGCTAGATGAGTTCTTC.

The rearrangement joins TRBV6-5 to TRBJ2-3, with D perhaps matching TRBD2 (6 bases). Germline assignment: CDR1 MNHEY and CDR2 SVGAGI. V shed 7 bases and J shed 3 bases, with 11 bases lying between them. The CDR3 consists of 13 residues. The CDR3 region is CASNRGRTDTQYF. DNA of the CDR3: TGTGCCAGCAACCGAGGGAGGACAGATACGCAGTATTTT.

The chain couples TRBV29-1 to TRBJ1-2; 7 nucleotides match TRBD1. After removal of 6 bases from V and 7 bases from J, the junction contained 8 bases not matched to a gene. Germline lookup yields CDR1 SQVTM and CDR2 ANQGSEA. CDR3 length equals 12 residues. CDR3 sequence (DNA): TGCAGCGTGTTCAGGGGGGACGGTGGCTACACCTTC. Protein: CSVFRGDGGYTF.

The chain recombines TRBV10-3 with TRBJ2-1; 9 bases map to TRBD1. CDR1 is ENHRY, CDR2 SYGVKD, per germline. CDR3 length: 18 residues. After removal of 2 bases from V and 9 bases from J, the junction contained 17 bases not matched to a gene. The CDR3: CAISEIPGQGWAKTEQFF. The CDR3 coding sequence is TGTGCCATCAGTGAGATACCGGGACAGGGTTGGGCAAAGACTGAGCAGTTCTTC.

The CDR3 reads CASSLAEVGGYTF. The DNA for the CDR3 is TGTGCCAGCAGCTTGGCGGAGGTAGGGGGCTACACCTTC. The rearrangement uses TRBV7-2 and TRBJ1-2; D unresolved. V was trimmed by 3 bases and J by 8 bases, leaving 13 bases between them. Germline V gene lookup returns CDR1 SGHTA and CDR2 FQGNSA. The CDR3 loop spans 13 amino acids.

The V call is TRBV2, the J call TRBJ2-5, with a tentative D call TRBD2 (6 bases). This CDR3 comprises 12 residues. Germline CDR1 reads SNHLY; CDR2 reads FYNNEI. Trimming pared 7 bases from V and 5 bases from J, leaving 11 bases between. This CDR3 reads CASTGDGETQYF. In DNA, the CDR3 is TGTGCCAGCACGGGGGATGGCGAGACCCAGTACTTC.

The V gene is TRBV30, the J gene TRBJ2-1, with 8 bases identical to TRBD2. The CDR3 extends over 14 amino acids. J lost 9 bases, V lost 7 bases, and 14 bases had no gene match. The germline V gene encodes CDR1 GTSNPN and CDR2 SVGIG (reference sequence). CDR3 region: CALNSGTPASEQFF. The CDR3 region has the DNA TGTGCCTTAAATAGCGGGACCCCCGCCAGTGAGCAGTTCTTC. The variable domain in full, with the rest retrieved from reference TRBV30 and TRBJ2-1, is SQTIHQWPATLVQPVGSPLSLECTVEGTSNPNLYWYRQAAGRGLQLLFYSVGIGQISSEVPQNLSASRPQDRQFILSSKKLLLSDSGFYLCALNSGTPASEQFFGPGTRLTVL.

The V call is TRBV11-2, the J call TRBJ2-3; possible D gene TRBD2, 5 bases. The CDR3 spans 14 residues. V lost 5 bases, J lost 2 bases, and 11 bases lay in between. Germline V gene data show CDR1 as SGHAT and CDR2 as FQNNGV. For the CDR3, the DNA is TGTGCCAGCAGCAGAGAGGGAACCACAGATACGCAGTATTTT. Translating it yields CASSREGTTDTQYF.

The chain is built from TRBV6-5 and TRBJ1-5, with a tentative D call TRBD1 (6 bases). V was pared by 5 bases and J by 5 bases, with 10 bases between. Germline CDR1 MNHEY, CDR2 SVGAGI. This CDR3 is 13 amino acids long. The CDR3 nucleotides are TGTGCCAGCAGTCGGGGGGGCCATCAGCCCCAGCATTTT. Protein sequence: CASSRGGHQPQHF.

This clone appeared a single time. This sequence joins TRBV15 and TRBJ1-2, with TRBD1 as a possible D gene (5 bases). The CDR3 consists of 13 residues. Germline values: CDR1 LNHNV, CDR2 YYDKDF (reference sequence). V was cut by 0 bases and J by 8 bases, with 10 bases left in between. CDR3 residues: CATSRDQTDGYTF. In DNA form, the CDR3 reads TGTGCCACCAGCAGAGATCAGACAGACGGCTACACCTTC.

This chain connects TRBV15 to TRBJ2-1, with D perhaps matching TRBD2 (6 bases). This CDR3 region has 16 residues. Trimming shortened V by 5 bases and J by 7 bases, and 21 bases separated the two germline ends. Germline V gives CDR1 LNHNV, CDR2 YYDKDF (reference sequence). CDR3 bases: TGTGCCACCAGCTTCCAGGGACTCTCTCTGGGGAATGAGCAGTTCTTC. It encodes CATSFQGLSLGNEQFF.

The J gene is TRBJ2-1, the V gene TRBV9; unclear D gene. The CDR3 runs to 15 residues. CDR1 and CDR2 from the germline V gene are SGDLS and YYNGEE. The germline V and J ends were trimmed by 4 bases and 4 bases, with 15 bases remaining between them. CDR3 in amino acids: CASSSQASFYNEQFF. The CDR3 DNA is TGTGCCAGCAGCTCTCAGGCGTCCTTTTACAATGAGCAGTTCTTC.

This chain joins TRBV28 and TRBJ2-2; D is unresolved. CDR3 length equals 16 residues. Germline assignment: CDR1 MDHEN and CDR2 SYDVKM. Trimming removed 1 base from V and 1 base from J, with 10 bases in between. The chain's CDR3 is CASSLYSPQNTGELFF. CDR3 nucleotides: TGTGCCAGCAGTTTATATTCCCCACAGAACACCGGGGAGCTGTTTTTT.

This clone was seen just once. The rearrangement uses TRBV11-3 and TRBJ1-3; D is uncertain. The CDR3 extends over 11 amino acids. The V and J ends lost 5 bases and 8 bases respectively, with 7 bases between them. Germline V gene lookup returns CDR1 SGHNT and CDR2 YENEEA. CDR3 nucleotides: TGTGCCAGCAGCCCCCAGGACACCATATATTTT. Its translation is CASSPQDTIYF.

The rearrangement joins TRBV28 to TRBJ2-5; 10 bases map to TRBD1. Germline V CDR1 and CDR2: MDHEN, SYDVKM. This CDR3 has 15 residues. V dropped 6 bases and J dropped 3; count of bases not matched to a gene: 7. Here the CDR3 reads CASRARGQGEETQYF. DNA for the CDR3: TGTGCCAGCAGAGCTAGAGGACAGGGGGAAGAGACCCAGTACTTC.